This T cell receptor beta chain was profiled in a study of T cells expressing NK-cell markers. TCRdb reprocessed the 5' RACE reads; each CDR3 protein has one entry and no DNA is given. The listing contains 400,000 or so distinct CDR3 sequences. The germline V gene has CDR1 MGHRA and CDR2 YSYEKL. The CDR3 sequence is 18 residues long. This receptor was taken from a woman in her fifties or sixties in good health. The chain joins TRBV4-1 to TRBJ2-7; TCRdb picks TRBD2, but there is no DNA to check that call. Sequenced sample: blood T cells: a sorted CD56 or NKG2C T cell subset, CD4+ or CD8+ T cells, or bulk PBMC T cells (not recorded which). This CDR3 reads CASSQEASGSSNWHEQYF.